These T cell receptor beta chains were read from a single sample in a study of T cell responses to AZD1222 COVID-19 vaccine. TCRdb keeps only in-frame clones here, not all; method: immunoSEQ multiplex PCR. The sample has more than 85,000 clones, about nine tenths seen once; the top ten hold roughly 7.6%. The sequences come from peripheral blood, collected on day 0 of AZD1222 vaccination. The receptors shown here come from an adult in good health. CDR3s include the opening cysteine and the closing phenylalanine or tryptophan. The order of the fields is V gene, J gene, CDR3 protein.

V: TRBV7-2; J: TRBJ1-5; CDR3: CASSLARYQPQHF
V: TRBV7-9; J: TRBJ1-4; CDR3: CASSVRSPGPNEKLFF
V: TRBV5-1; J: TRBJ1-4; CDR3: CASSGGTTNEKLFF
V: TRBV5-1; J: TRBJ2-2; CDR3: CASSSLGAAGELFF
V: TRBV2; J: TRBJ2-1; CDR3: CASSEGAASYNEQFF
V: TRBV28; J: TRBJ2-6; CDR3: CASSAGGPAGANVLTF
V: TRBV6-6; J: TRBJ2-3; CDR3: CASSYSAGAGADTQYF
V: TRBV5-1; J: TRBJ2-5; CDR3: CASSLGTGGETQYF
V: TRBV9; J: TRBJ2-2; CDR3: CASSVTSGENTGELFF
V: TRBV18; J: TRBJ2-3; CDR3: CASSTYSVTDTQYF
V: TRBV19; J: TRBJ2-3; CDR3: CASSMEGTGISTDTQYF
V: TRBV9; J: TRBJ1-6; CDR3: CASSPGGGNSPLHF
V: TRBV30; J: TRBJ2-7; CDR3: CAWSRSGVVTYEQYF
V: TRBV6-5; J: TRBJ1-2; CDR3: CASSYSTGANGYTF
V: TRBV9; J: TRBJ1-1; CDR3: CASSVRGSGNTEAFF
V: TRBV19; J: TRBJ2-1; CDR3: CASSNYAGGRNEQFF
V: TRBV9; J: TRBJ2-7; CDR3: CASSVDGRGHYEQYF
V: TRBV28; J: TRBJ1-2; CDR3: CANQDSYGYTF
V: TRBV19; J: TRBJ1-2; CDR3: CASSLFGGYTF
V: TRBV2; J: TRBJ1-5; CDR3: CASSAGNQPQHF
V: TRBV30; J: TRBJ1-4; CDR3: CAWSMAGGTEKLFF
V: TRBV6-1; J: TRBJ2-7; CDR3: CASKSSRGYEQYF
V: TRBV5-1; J: TRBJ1-1; CDR3: CASSFQGGTEAFF
V: TRBV20-1; J: TRBJ2-7; CDR3: CSADRDFNQYF
V: TRBV28; J: TRBJ2-2; CDR3: CASSFTAPNTGELFF
V: TRBV5-1; J: TRBJ1-5; CDR3: CASSLFQGHQPQHF
V: TRBV19; J: TRBJ1-2; CDR3: CASSTGQGNYGYTF
V: TRBV5-1; J: TRBJ2-3; CDR3: CASSQGPSGGTTDTQYF
V: TRBV30; J: TRBJ2-1; CDR3: CAWTPSVGNEQFF
V: TRBV7-2; J: TRBJ2-5; CDR3: CASSLGFGSKGETQYF
V: TRBV9; J: TRBJ2-3; CDR3: CASSAFLGGGAVDTQYF
V: TRBV30; J: TRBJ2-7; CDR3: CASGQGLDEQYF
V: TRBV4-1; J: TRBJ2-1; CDR3: CASSQGDNEQFF
V: TRBV7-2; J: TRBJ2-5; CDR3: CASSAGQAWGETQYF
V: TRBV5-1; J: TRBJ1-5; CDR3: CASSFGTGNQPQHF
V: TRBV27; J: TRBJ1-5; CDR3: CASSLLGGGSGQPQHF